Shown below are 11 T cell receptor beta chains from a single sample sequenced in a study of blood T cell repertoires in COVID-19. The data were produced by immunoSEQ multiplex PCR, yet TCRdb's version contains in-frame clones alone and is incomplete. The sample contains approximately 150,000 clones, approximately 84% of which appear only once. Sequences were obtained from peripheral blood. Source of these receptors: a woman in her fifties or sixties with COVID-19, enrolled during active disease.

The chain links TRBV12-3 or TRBV12-4 to TRBJ2-3, with D possibly matching TRBD2 (7 bases). V dropped 1 base and J dropped 10 bases, with 12 bases sitting between them. The CDR3 has 13 residues. The CDR3 spells CASSLGRGAAQYF. The CDR3 nucleotides are TGTGCCAGCAGTTTAGGTCGGGGGGCTGCGCAGTATTTT.

This chain connects TRBV11-3 to TRBJ1-5; no reliable D call. Looked up from germline, CDR1 is SGHNT and CDR2 is YENEEA. The V end was cut by 2 bases, the J end by 1 base, with 6 bases between. The CDR3 is made up of 14 amino acids. The CDR3 reads CASSLIASNQPQHF. CDR3 coding DNA: TGTGCCAGCAGCTTAATTGCGAGCAATCAGCCCCAGCATTTT.

The chain has TRBV14 and TRBJ2-3, with D perhaps matching TRBD2 (5 bases). Germline CDR1 and CDR2: SGHDN and FVKESK. This CDR3 has 19 residues. V lost 2 bases and J lost 3, with 24 bases in between. The CDR3 protein is CASSQLQRLLRPKTDTQYF. The CDR3 DNA is TGTGCCAGCAGCCAACTCCAGCGACTACTCCGACCAAAGACAGATACGCAGTATTTT. Full variable domain (rest looked up from reference TRBV14 and TRBJ2-3): EAGVTQFPSHSVIEKGQTVTLRCDPISGHDNLYWYRRVMGKEIKFLLHFVKESKQDESGMPNNRFLAERTGGTYSTLKVQPAELEDSGVYFCASSQLQRLLRPKTDTQYFGPGTRLTVL.

The chain links TRBV30 to TRBJ1-2, with D possibly matching TRBD1 (5 bases). The CDR3 covers 13 residues. Trimming stripped 0 bases from V and 5 bases from J, with 10 bases between. Looked up from germline, CDR1 is GTSNPN and CDR2 is SVGIG (reference sequence). CDR3 sequence (DNA): TGTGCCTGGAGTGTAAAACAGGTTTATGGCTACACCTTC. Translating gives CAWSVKQVYGYTF.

The chain couples TRBV7-2 to TRBJ2-5; TRBD2 matches at 11 bases. CDR3 size: 14 residues. J lost 2 bases, V lost 6 bases, and 2 bases had no gene match. CDR1 and CDR2 from the germline V gene are SGHTA and FQGNSA. The CDR3 coding sequence is TGTGCCAGCAGGGTAGCGGGGGGGCAAGAGACCCAGTACTTC. Residues: CASRVAGGQETQYF.

The chain links TRBV4-2 to TRBJ2-2; tentatively, D is TRBD2 (5 bases). Germline CDR1 and CDR2: LGHNA and YNFKEQ. Trimming pared 5 bases from V and 3 bases from J, leaving 10 bases between. The CDR3 spans 14 residues. This chain's CDR3 is CASSSMRDTGELFF. The CDR3 DNA sequence: TGTGCCAGCAGCTCCATGAGGGACACCGGGGAGCTGTTTTTT.

This chain joins TRBV9 and TRBJ1-4; 11 nucleotides agree with TRBD1. Germline CDR1 and CDR2: SGDLS and YYNGEE. The CDR3 consists of 20 residues. V lost 3 bases to trimming and J lost 2 bases; unmatched junction nucleotides: 15. CDR3 protein: CASSAGRTGGAGDTNEKLFF. The CDR3 DNA follows: TGTGCCAGCAGCGCAGGGAGGACAGGGGGCGCCGGTGACACTAATGAAAAACTGTTTTTT.

V is TRBV7-9 and J is TRBJ2-1, with D perhaps TRBD2 (7 bases). The CDR3 covers 15 residues. Trimming cost V 7 bases and J 8 bases, with 21 bases left between them. Germline loops: CDR1 SEHNR, CDR2 FQNEAQ (reference sequence). CDR3 in DNA: TGTGCCAGCACCGACAATAAGGGGGGGGGCGATGAGCAGTTCTTC. Translated, it gives CASTDNKGGGDEQFF.

CDR3 residues: CASSHSVFTLHF. CDR3 in DNA: TGTGCCAGCAGCCATTCAGTTTTCACCCTCCACTTT. The gene calls are TRBV14 and TRBJ1-6; D is unresolved. Germline V gene data show CDR1 as SGHDN and CDR2 as FVKESK. V was pared by 3 bases and J by 14 bases, with 11 bases between. The CDR3 covers 12 residues. The full variable domain, its missing parts supplied by reference TRBV14 and TRBJ1-6, is EAGVTQFPSHSVIEKGQTVTLRCDPISGHDNLYWYRRVMGKEIKFLLHFVKESKQDESGMPNNRFLAERTGGTYSTLKVQPAELEDSGVYFCASSHSVFTLHFGNGTRLTVT.

The chain links TRBV7-6 to TRBJ2-2; 7 nucleotides align to TRBD2. This CDR3 comprises 16 residues. J gave up 8 bases and V 1 base, and 10 bases lay outside the gene matches. Germline V CDR1 and CDR2: SGHVS, FNYEAQ. Here the CDR3 DNA reads TGTGCCAGCAGCTTAGAATCGGGACTAAAAAAGGGGGAGCTGTTTTTT. Amino acids: CASSLESGLKKGELFF. The variable domain in full, completed from reference TRBV7-6 and TRBJ2-2, reads GAGVSQSPRYKVTKRGQDVALRCDPISGHVSLYWYRQALGQGPEFLTYFNYEAQQDKSGLPNDRFSAERPEGSISTLTIQRTEQRDSAMYRCASSLESGLKKGELFFGEGSRLTVL.

This clone turned up a few times. The rearrangement links TRBV19 to TRBJ1-5; the D gene is possibly TRBD1 (5 bases). Germline loops: CDR1 LNHDA, CDR2 SQIVND (reference sequence). V dropped 7 bases and J dropped 4 bases, with 14 bases sitting between them. The CDR3 is 14 amino acids. CDR3 in DNA: TGTGCCAGTAACTCAGGGATCCCGAATCAGCCCCAGCATTTT. Translation: CASNSGIPNQPQHF. Looking up the rest from reference TRBV19 and TRBJ1-5 gives the full variable domain: DGGITQSPKYLFRKEGQNVTLSCEQNLNHDAMYWYRQDPGQGLRLIYYSQIVNDFQKGDIAEGYSVSREKKESFPLTVTSAQKNPTAFYLCASNSGIPNQPQHFGDGTRLSIL.